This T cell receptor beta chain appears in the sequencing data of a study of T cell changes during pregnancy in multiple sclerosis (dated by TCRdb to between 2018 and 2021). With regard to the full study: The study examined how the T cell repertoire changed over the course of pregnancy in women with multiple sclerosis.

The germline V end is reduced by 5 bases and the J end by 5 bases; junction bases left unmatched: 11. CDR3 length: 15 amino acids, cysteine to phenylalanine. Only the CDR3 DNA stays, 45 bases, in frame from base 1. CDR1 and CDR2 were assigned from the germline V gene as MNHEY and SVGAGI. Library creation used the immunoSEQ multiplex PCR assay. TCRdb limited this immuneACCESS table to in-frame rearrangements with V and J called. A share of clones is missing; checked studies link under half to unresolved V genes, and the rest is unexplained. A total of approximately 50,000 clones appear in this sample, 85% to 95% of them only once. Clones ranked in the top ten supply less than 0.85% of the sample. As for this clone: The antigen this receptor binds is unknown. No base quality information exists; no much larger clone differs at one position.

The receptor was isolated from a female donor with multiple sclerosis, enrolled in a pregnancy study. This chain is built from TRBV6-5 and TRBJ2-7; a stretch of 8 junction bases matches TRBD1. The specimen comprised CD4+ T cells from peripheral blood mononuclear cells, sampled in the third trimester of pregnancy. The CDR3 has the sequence CASSTGGKPFDEQYF. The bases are TGTGCCAGCAGTACAGGGGGAAAACCCTTTGACGAGCAGTACTTC.